This entry features one T cell receptor (beta chain) sequence. Its antigen is currently unknown. Primed by a sample-barcoded 5' primer and a J-beta primer mix, a second PCR proceeded for about 7 to 12 cycles. TCRdb independently ran MiXCR on the 5' RACE reads; one entry per CDR3 protein. The data hold about 1.8 million distinct CDR3 sequences, with roughly 52% observed a single time. This CDR3 contains 16 residues. Germline V gene data show CDR1 as MNHNY and CDR2 as SVGAGI (reference sequence). The V gene end was trimmed by 7 bases and the J gene end by 3 bases; junction bases not matched to a gene: 15. This record belongs to a study of blood T cells in healthy people across ages. Study-wide results and limits: With age, beta diversity per million T cells declined roughly linearly, significantly by over 35. A strong correlation was seen between TCR beta diversity and naive T cell percentage.

Each donor was a healthy Caucasian individual from Russia, aged roughly 6 to 95. Every donor contributed 7.5 to 10 milliliters of peripheral blood by blood draw. The sample consisted of blood. The clonotype originates from a woman aged 40-49 years in good health. The gene calls are TRBV6-6 and TRBJ2-7; TRBD2 matches at 7 bases. In nucleotides, the CDR3 is TGTGCCAGCACCGTCCGGGGGAGGGGCCTTAACTACGAGCAGTACTTC. Translated: CASTVRGRGLNYEQYF.